This T cell receptor (beta chain) was sequenced during a study of PD-1 blockade in classical Hodgkin lymphoma. TCRdb keeps only in-frame clones here, not all; method: immunoSEQ multiplex PCR. The data contain 29,000 or so clones, around 92% of them singletons. The CDR3 consists of 20 residues. With 2 bases clipped from V and 5 bases from J, the junction kept 22 bases outside the gene matches. CDR1 and CDR2 (germline): LGHNT, FRNRAP. Time point denoted: newly diagnosed, previously untreated cHL patient sample. Magnetic depletion of unwanted cells isolated CD4+ T cells from thawed PBMCs. V gene TRBV12-5 combines with J gene TRBJ2-5, with 8 bases fitting TRBD2. The specimen sequenced was CD4+ T cells from blood. The sequence was obtained from a human donor with classical Hodgkin lymphoma. CDR3 protein: CASGLKQGLLLSGSGETQYF. Here the CDR3 DNA reads TGTGCTAGTGGTTTGAAGCAGGGCCTCTTACTGAGCGGGAGCGGGGAGACCCAGTACTTC.